These 5 T cell receptor beta chains originate from one sample sequenced in a study of T cell responses to AZD1222 COVID-19 vaccine. The repertoire was sequenced with immunoSEQ multiplex PCR; TCRdb's copy has only in-frame clones and lacks some. The sample consists of roughly 130,000 clones, 80% to 95% of them appearing once. The specimen was peripheral blood, collected on day 0 of AZD1222 vaccination. The receptor source for this set is an adult in good health.

V and J are TRBV29-1 and TRBJ2-1; 9 bases match TRBD2. The germline CDR1 and CDR2 sequences are SQVTM and ANQGSEA. V was pared by 6 bases and J by 5 bases, with 5 bases of the junction left unmatched. The length of the CDR3 is 13 residues. The CDR3 coding sequence is TGCAGCGTGCGGGGGGGGGCGAACAATGAGCAGTTCTTC. Protein sequence: CSVRGGANNEQFF.

The rearrangement links TRBV20-1 to TRBJ2-7; 8 bases line up with TRBD1. The CDR3 sequence is 11 residues long. CDR1 and CDR2 (germline): DFQATT, SNEGSKA (reference sequence). Trimming took 6 bases from V and 6 from J; bases not matched to a gene: 4. The CDR3 is CSAKTGAEQYF. In nucleotides, the CDR3 is TGCAGTGCCAAGACAGGGGCCGAGCAGTACTTC.

The chain recombines TRBV28 with TRBJ2-3, with TRBD1 as a possible D gene (6 bases). Germline V gene lookup returns CDR1 MDHEN and CDR2 SYDVKM. V was trimmed by 6 bases and J by 3 bases, leaving 10 bases between them. The CDR3 loop spans 13 amino acids. The CDR3 DNA reads TGTGCCAGCAGGTCCGGGACAACAGATACGCAGTATTTT. Translation: CASRSGTTDTQYF.

This clone has only one observation. The V and J genes are TRBV3-1 (or the pseudogene TRBV3-2) and TRBJ1-5; the D gene is possibly TRBD1 (5 bases). Trimming shortened V by 4 bases and J by 1 base, and 26 bases separated the two germline ends. Germline V gene data show CDR1 as LGHDT and CDR2 as YNNKEL (reference sequence). The CDR3 totals 20 residues. CDR3 region: CASSRSGTGTTRRSNQPQHF. CDR3 DNA sequence: TGTGCCAGCAGCCGATCTGGCACCGGGACCACCCGGAGGAGCAATCAGCCCCAGCATTTT.

This clone has only one observation. V and J are TRBV7-9 and TRBJ2-3; D is possibly TRBD1 or TRBD2 (5 bases each). Germline CDR1 is SEHNR and CDR2 is FQNEAQ (reference sequence). Trimming took 7 bases from V and 9 from J, leaving 11 bases between them. This CDR3 has 11 residues. The CDR3 is CASTDRDTQYF. CDR3 nucleotide sequence: TGTGCCAGCACCGATAGGGACACGCAGTATTTT.